This T cell receptor (beta chain) was sequenced in a study of CXCR4 blockade with PD-1 therapy in pancreatic cancer (dated by TCRdb to the late 2010s). Regarding the complete study: The study combined multiplex immunohistochemistry and TCRbeta immunosequencing of resected pancreatic ductal adenocarcinoma with ex vivo slice culture testing PD-1 and CXCR4 blockade. Two geographically distinct regions were TCR-sequenced from each of about six tumors to assess intratumoral heterogeneity.

To note about this clone: The antigen it binds to is not known. No base quality values were provided; no much bigger clone lies one nucleotide off.

TCRbeta CDR3 regions were immunosequenced from extracted DNA using the immunoSEQ Assay at Adaptive Biotechnologies. Turning to the authors' computational methods: To quantify the absolute abundance of each unique TCRbeta CDR3, sequences were collapsed and filtered. Clonality was calculated as 1 minus Pielou's evenness, using only productive in-frame rearrangements. Regional overlap was evaluated by tracking the top 100 nucleotide rearrangements across paired samples, and paired versus unrelated samples were compared using the Morisita index. The immunoSEQ Rearrangement Details tool was used to assess convergence of nucleotide rearrangements onto identical amino acid sequences. The source is immuneACCESS, and TCRdb retained only in-frame sequences with V and J called. Part of the clones is not carried over; for the studies checked, unresolved V genes explain less than half of this, and the remainder is unexplained. V and J calls and clone size are as listed in that table; D and trimming were resolved from the DNA. The sample yields approximately 2,500 clones; around 40% were counted once. The ten largest clones capture around 20% of the sample.

General findings and caveats noted by the study authors: Tumors showed clonal expansion, with mean productive clonality approximately 0.14 versus 0.053 in healthy blood, but clonality did not correlate with survival. A strong correlation was found between amino acid clone frequency and the number of distinct nucleotide rearrangements encoding each amino acid clone, suggesting convergent selection by common tumor antigens. Because only TCRbeta chains were sequenced, true antigen-specificity overlap among the convergent dominant clones remained unconfirmed, awaiting paired alpha-beta single-cell sequencing.

The archived tumor blocks were obtained from patients to whom no neoadjuvant therapy had been administered before resection. In the preserved-tissue arm of the study, 30 surgical resection samples from 20 to 25 previously untreated pancreatic ductal adenocarcinoma patients were used. DNA for the resection arm was extracted from ten 5-micron curls of FFPE tumor lying next to the multiplex immunohistochemistry slide. This sequence was found in a human donor with pancreatic ductal adenocarcinoma. What was sequenced was tumor tissue.

In nucleotide form, the sequence is TGTGCCAGCTCACCACCGACAGCTTACGAGCAGTACTTC. Its coded protein is CASSPPTAYEQYF. The chain employs TRBV18 and TRBJ2-7; TRBD1 is perhaps the D gene, given 5 matching bases. V is reduced by 0 bases and J by 4 bases, leaving a spacing of 7 bases between them. The cysteine opens and the phenylalanine closes a CDR3 of 13 amino acids. Kept here is only the CDR3 DNA, which spans 39 bases and is read in frame from base 1. According to the germline V gene, CDR1 reads KGHSH and CDR2 reads LQKENI.